This TCR beta chain was sequenced in a study of T cell responses to AZD1222 COVID-19 vaccine. Germline CDR1 reads WSHSY; CDR2 reads SAAADI. The V and J ends lost 6 bases and 1 base respectively, with 17 bases between them. The CDR3 is made up of 16 amino acids. Some clones are missing from TCRdb's copy, which holds only in-frame ones; the method was immunoSEQ multiplex PCR. The repertoire holds approximately 100,000 clones, with just over 90% as singletons. The clonotype comes from an adult in good health. The gene calls are TRBV10-2 and TRBJ2-3, with D perhaps matching TRBD1 (7 bases). This sample comprised peripheral blood, obtained on day 0 of AZD1222 vaccination. CDR3 nucleotides: TGCGCCAGCAGGGGTGGAGGGGGCATAGGCACAGATACGCAGTATTTT. Its translation: CASRGGGGIGTDTQYF.